This entry lists 24 T cell receptor beta chains sequenced from one sample in a study of shared clonotypes between healthy human individuals. Naive CD8 cells, CD45RO-negative and positively selected for CCR7, excluded terminally differentiated effector memory CD45RA+ cells. Clones were sequenced by immunoSEQ multiplex PCR, and TCRdb holds only the in-frame ones, with some missing. The table records some 2 million clones, less than 95% of them present only once. The sample taken for sequencing was naive CD8+ T cells sorted from blood. The source is a man between 18 and 29 years old in good health.

V and J are TRBV29-1 and TRBJ2-3; a possible D gene is TRBD2 (5 bases). The CDR3 is 15 amino acids. Deletions cut 0 bases from V and 4 bases from J, with 14 bases between. Germline V gene lookup returns CDR1 SQVTM and CDR2 ANQGSEA. DNA for the CDR3: TGCAGCGTTGAAGATCCATCGGGGTACGCAGATACGCAGTATTTT. This encodes CSVEDPSGYADTQYF.

The chain is built from TRBV9 and TRBJ2-1; D could derive from TRBD1 or TRBD2 (5 bases each). Germline V gene lookup returns CDR1 SGDLS and CDR2 YYNGEE. The length of the CDR3 is 16 residues. V lost 0 bases to trimming and J lost 7 bases, with 17 bases between them. CDR3 protein: CASSVDWDVSGNEQFF. The CDR3 DNA sequence: TGTGCCAGCAGCGTAGACTGGGACGTCTCTGGGAATGAGCAGTTCTTC.

The J gene is TRBJ1-5, the V gene TRBV6-5, with TRBD1 as a possible D gene (5 bases). Germline V CDR1 and CDR2: MNHEY, SVGAGI. The CDR3 is 16 residues long. The germline V and J ends were trimmed by 4 bases and 5 bases, with 18 bases remaining between them. DNA of the CDR3: TGTGCCAGCAGTTCCTCGCGTGTTGAAGGGGATCAGCCCCAGCATTTT. It translates to CASSSSRVEGDQPQHF.

The CDR3 here is CASNTGNIQYF. CDR3 in DNA: TGTGCCAGCAACACAGGGAACATTCAGTACTTC. The rearrangement joins TRBV2 to TRBJ2-4, with D perhaps matching TRBD1 (6 bases). Trimming shortened V by 7 bases and J by 7 bases, and 8 bases separated the two germline ends. There are 11 residues in the CDR3. Germline-derived CDR1 and CDR2 are SNHLY and FYNNEI.

A word on this clone: Additional DNA sequences in this sample encode the identical CDR3. The chain links TRBV9 to TRBJ2-1; 14 bases map to TRBD2. There are 15 residues in the CDR3. Germline-derived CDR1 and CDR2 are SGDLS and YYNGEE. With V trimmed by 4 bases and J by 8 bases, 5 bases remained unmatched. In nucleotides, the CDR3 is TGTGCCAGCAGCCCGGGACTAGCGGGAGTTCATGAGCAGTTCTTC. Its translation: CASSPGLAGVHEQFF. The full variable domain, rest sourced from reference TRBV9 and TRBJ2-1, is DSGVTQTPKHLITATGQRVTLRCSPRSGDLSVYWYQQSLDQGLQFLIQYYNGEERAKGNILERFSAQQFPDLHSELNLSSLELGDSALYFCASSPGLAGVHEQFFGPGTRLTVL.

The chain links TRBV2 to TRBJ2-1; a weak D match, TRBD2 (6 bases). The germline V and J ends were trimmed by 6 bases and 7 bases, with 13 bases remaining between them. The germline V gene encodes CDR1 SNHLY and CDR2 FYNNEI. This CDR3 is built from 13 residues. This chain's CDR3 is CASRGTGENEQFF. CDR3 DNA sequence: TGTGCCAGCAGGGGGACGGGGGAGAATGAGCAGTTCTTC.

The chain couples TRBV7-9 to TRBJ2-7; unclear D gene. The ends were cut back, 5 bases at V and 2 bases at J, with 10 bases in the middle. The CDR3 length is 13 residues. Germline CDR1 and CDR2: SEHNR and FQNEAQ (reference sequence). The CDR3 DNA reads as TGTGCCAGCAGCGTGGTGGGGACCTACGAGCAGTACTTC. Translated: CASSVVGTYEQYF. Full variable domain (outside the CDR3, taken from reference TRBV7-9 and TRBJ2-7): DTGVSQNPRHKITKRGQNVTFRCDPISEHNRLYWYRQTLGQGPEFLTYFQNEAQLEKSRLLSDRFSAERPKGSFSTLEIQRTEQGDSAMYLCASSVVGTYEQYFGPGTRLTVT.

The sample holds one count of this clone. V gene TRBV28 combines with J gene TRBJ1-1, with D possibly TRBD1 on 5 matching bases. Germline V lookup: CDR1 MDHEN, CDR2 SYDVKM. This CDR3 has 15 residues. Trimming stripped 6 bases from V and 3 bases from J, with 17 bases between. This chain's CDR3 is CASSVGEGGYTEAFF. The DNA for the CDR3 is TGTGCCAGCAGCGTAGGGGAGGGCGGTTACACTGAAGCTTTCTTT. The whole variable domain, remainder taken from reference TRBV28 and TRBJ1-1, is DVKVTQSSRYLVKRTGEKVFLECVQDMDHENMFWYRQDPGLGLRLIYFSYDVKMKEKGDIPEGYSVSREKKERFSLILESASTNQTSMYLCASSVGEGGYTEAFFGQGTRLTVV.

The chain carries TRBV15 and TRBJ2-1; D may match TRBD1 or TRBD2 (5 bases each). Germline CDR1 LNHNV, CDR2 YYDKDF (reference sequence). The length of the CDR3 is 17 residues. Trimming took 3 bases from V and 5 from J, leaving 20 bases between them. CDR3 loop: CATSSARVDTGDNEQFF. For the CDR3, the DNA is TGTGCCACCAGCAGTGCCCGCGTGGACACCGGGGACAATGAGCAGTTCTTC. The whole variable domain, remainder taken from reference TRBV15 and TRBJ2-1, is DAMVIQNPRYQVTQFGKPVTLSCSQTLNHNVMYWYQQKSSQAPKLLFHYYDKDFNNEADTPDNFQSRRPNTSFCFLDIRSPGLGDTAMYLCATSSARVDTGDNEQFFGPGTRLTVL.

The chain has TRBV7-9 and TRBJ2-6, with D perhaps TRBD1 (5 bases). The germline gives CDR1 SEHNR, CDR2 FQNEAQ (reference sequence). This CDR3 comprises 17 residues. V was trimmed by 1 base and J by 0 bases, leaving 10 bases between them. The CDR3 bases are TGTGCCAGCAGCTTAGTATTACAGGACTCTGGGGCCAACGTCCTGACTTTC. This gives the protein CASSLVLQDSGANVLTF.

The chain joins TRBV7-9 to TRBJ2-1; D call uncertain. V was clipped by 2 bases and J by 5 bases, with 10 bases between them. The germline V gene encodes CDR1 SEHNR and CDR2 FQNEAQ (reference sequence). The CDR3 extends over 14 amino acids. The CDR3 protein is CASSLLFENNEQFF. CDR3 sequence (DNA): TGTGCCAGCAGCTTACTGTTCGAGAACAATGAGCAGTTCTTC.

In the case of this clone: Mismatch with germline at one junction end may stem from a read error. The same CDR3 arises from other DNA sequences in this sample as well. This chain uses TRBV29-1 with TRBJ2-7; D is unclear. The CDR3 loop spans 12 amino acids. The germline gives CDR1 SQVTM, CDR2 ANQGSEA. CDR3 DNA sequence: TGCAGCGTCGAAGCTACGGCCTACGAGCAGTACTTC. This translates into CSVEATAYEQYF.

There are a few counts of this clone. The genes are TRBV6-5 and TRBJ1-6, with D perhaps TRBD1 (5 bases). This CDR3 contains 14 residues. V was clipped by 3 bases and J by 11 bases, with 14 bases between them. Germline CDR1 reads MNHEY; CDR2 reads SVGAGI. The CDR3 DNA sequence: TGTGCCAGCAGTTATGGGACCCTAGAGGCACCCCTCCACTTT. Its translation is CASSYGTLEAPLHF.

This rearrangement joins TRBV10-2 to TRBJ2-1; the D is unclear. Germline V gives CDR1 WSHSY, CDR2 SAAADI. Trimming cost V 10 bases and J 0 bases, with 13 bases left between them. The CDR3 covers 14 residues. This CDR3 is CATGDASSYNEQFF. As DNA, the CDR3 is TGCGCCACCGGCGACGCTAGCTCCTACAATGAGCAGTTCTTC.

V usage is TRBV6-5 and J usage is TRBJ2-2; no clear D gene. This CDR3 spans 12 amino acids. V dropped 2 bases and J dropped 7 bases, with 5 bases sitting between them. CDR1 is MNHEY, CDR2 SVGAGI, per germline. The CDR3 region has the DNA TGTGCCAGCAGTTACGCGAACGGGGAGCTGTTTTTT. Translating gives CASSYANGELFF.

The sample holds one count of this clone. No conserved phenylalanine or tryptophan ends this CDR3, so it is likely a read error. The DNA is left out, because the CDR3 cannot be placed on it with certainty; the CDR3 is given as TCRdb lists it. The chain couples TRBV6-5 to TRBJ2-7; the table names TRBD1, a call not compared with the DNA. Per germline, CDR1 MNHEY and CDR2 SVGAGI. Termini included, the CDR3 measures 8 amino acids. CDR3 sequence: CASSYRRG.

CDR3: CASASPGTGFGYTF. CDR3 DNA: TGTGCCAGCGCTTCCCCCGGGACAGGGTTTGGCTACACCTTC. This rearrangement joins TRBV28 to TRBJ1-2; 9 nucleotides match TRBD1. Per germline, CDR1 MDHEN and CDR2 SYDVKM. V gave up 8 bases and J gave up 7 bases; unmatched junction bases: 11. The CDR3 has 14 residues.

The V and J genes are TRBV7-9 and TRBJ2-1; D unresolved. Looked up from germline, CDR1 is SEHNR and CDR2 is FQNEAQ (reference sequence). This CDR3 region has 12 residues. Trimming shortened V by 5 bases and J by 10 bases, and 12 bases separated the two germline ends. For the CDR3, the DNA is TGTGCCAGCAGCCGCCTGGCCATAGAGCAGTTCTTC. Encoded protein: CASSRLAIEQFF.

V and J are TRBV13 and TRBJ2-7; 9 bases line up with TRBD1. V was clipped by 5 bases and J by 3 bases; unmatched bases: 2. Germline V gene sequence: CDR1 PRHDT, CDR2 FYEKMQ (reference sequence). CDR3 length equals 13 residues. The CDR3 loop is CASSADRGYEQYF. The CDR3 DNA reads TGTGCCAGCAGCGCGGACAGGGGCTACGAGCAGTACTTC.

This chain links TRBV21-1 with TRBJ1-6; the tabulated D call, TRBD1, remains unverified against the DNA. TRBV21-1 is a pseudogene. This CDR3 region has 17 residues. The CDR3 is CASSRVGLSSYNSPLHF. CDR3 nucleotide sequence: TGTGCCAGCAGTCGCGTGGGCCTGAGCTCCTATAATTCACCCCTCCACTTT.

This clone was detected only a few times. J is TRBJ2-7 and V is TRBV13; TRBD2 is a possible D gene (5 bases). The CDR3 is 13 residues long. Germline loops: CDR1 PRHDT, CDR2 FYEKMQ (reference sequence). The ends were cut back, 2 bases at V and 3 bases at J, with 8 bases in the middle. CDR3 sequence reads: CASSLSRDYEQYF. Written as DNA, the CDR3 is TGTGCCAGCAGCTTAAGCCGGGACTACGAGCAGTACTTC.

The CDR3 sequence: CASSSNRGPRAGELFF. The CDR3 coding sequence is TGTGCCAGCAGCTCTAACAGGGGGCCGAGAGCCGGGGAGCTGTTTTTT. The chain uses TRBV7-6 and TRBJ2-2; 9 bases align to TRBD1. Trimming removed 4 bases from V and 6 bases from J; junction bases left unmatched: 9. Germline V CDR1 and CDR2: SGHVS, FNYEAQ. The CDR3 spans 16 residues.

The chain links TRBV7-9 to TRBJ2-7; D remains unclear. V was clipped by 4 bases and J by 7 bases, with 8 bases between them. Germline assignment: CDR1 SEHNR and CDR2 FQNEAQ (reference sequence). There are 11 residues in the CDR3. CDR3 protein: CASSYYEEQYF. CDR3 nucleotides: TGTGCCAGCAGCTATTACGAGGAGCAGTACTTC.

The J gene is TRBJ2-7, the V gene TRBV27; the D gene is possibly TRBD2 (5 bases). The ends were cut back, 2 bases at V and 4 bases at J, with 9 bases in the middle. CDR1 and CDR2 from the germline V gene are MNHEY and SMNVEV (reference sequence). The CDR3 runs 13 residues. CDR3 coding DNA: TGTGCCAGCAGTTTAATGGCGGGTTACGAGCAGTACTTC. This codes for CASSLMAGYEQYF.